Listed here are 20 T cell receptor beta chains from one sample, sequenced in a study of blood T cell repertoires in COVID-19. Clones were read by immunoSEQ multiplex PCR, and TCRdb kept only the in-frame ones, dropping some. The sample records 45,000 to 70,000 clones, about 70% being singletons. The specimen was peripheral blood. These receptors were collected from a woman between 50 and 59 years old with active or convalescent COVID-19.

The rearrangement joins TRBV6-1 to TRBJ2-1; D might be TRBD2 (6 bases). CDR3 size: 15 residues. In germline, CDR1 is MNHNS, CDR2 SASEGT. V was trimmed by 2 bases and J by 3 bases, leaving 11 bases between them. The DNA for the CDR3 is TGTGCCAGCAGTGAACAGCGGGCCGACTACAATGAGCAGTTCTTC. Its translation: CASSEQRADYNEQFF.

In this sample, this clone turned up once. The gene calls are TRBV29-1 and TRBJ1-6, with D possibly matching TRBD1 (6 bases). The V and J ends lost 4 bases and 8 bases respectively, with 12 bases between them. CDR1 and CDR2 from the germline V gene are SQVTM and ANQGSEA. The CDR3 spans 13 residues. The CDR3 nucleotides read TGCAGCGTTGGTGAGACAGGCGATTCACCCCTCCACTTT. Amino acids: CSVGETGDSPLHF.

This chain connects TRBV30 to TRBJ1-5; D is ambiguous. Germline V gene data show CDR1 as GTSNPN and CDR2 as SVGIG (reference sequence). V was cut by 0 bases and J by 3 bases, with 9 bases left in between. The CDR3 length is 14 residues. Written as DNA, the CDR3 is TGTGCCTGGAGTGTAATGTCTTTCAATCAGCCCCAGCATTTT. Translating gives CAWSVMSFNQPQHF.

This chain joins TRBV3-1 (or the pseudogene TRBV3-2) and TRBJ2-3; 10 bases agree with TRBD1. V shed 4 bases, J shed 6 bases, and the junction held 7 bases outside the gene matches. The CDR3 extends over 15 amino acids. The germline V gene has CDR1 LGHDT and CDR2 YNNKEL (reference sequence). CDR3 bases: TGTGCCAGCAGCCGACGGACAGGGGGGAGGGATACGCAGTATTTT. Translated: CASSRRTGGRDTQYF.

This clone came up once. CDR3 sequence (DNA): TGTGCCAGCTTCTCCCAGGGGGAGACCCAGTACTTC. It yields the protein CASFSQGETQYF. V gene TRBV11-1 combines with J gene TRBJ2-5; D perhaps matches TRBD1 (6 bases). This CDR3 has 12 amino acids. Germline V gives CDR1 SGHAT, CDR2 FQDESV (reference sequence). Trimming left V 8 bases short and J 5 bases short, with 12 bases between.

J is TRBJ2-2 and V is TRBV5-1; D unresolved. The CDR3 covers 14 residues. Germline V gives CDR1 SGHRS, CDR2 YFSETQ. V lost 0 bases to trimming and J lost 3 bases, with 6 bases between them. The CDR3 is CASSLGQDTGELFF. The CDR3 bases are TGCGCCAGCAGCTTGGGTCAGGACACCGGGGAGCTGTTTTTT. Supplemented by reference TRBV5-1 and TRBJ2-2, the full variable domain reads KAGVTQTPRYLIKTRGQQVTLSCSPISGHRSVSWYQQTPGQGLQFLFEYFSETQRNKGNFPGRFSGRQFSNSRSEMNVSTLELGDSALYLCASSLGQDTGELFFGEGSRLTVL.

On this clone itself: At one end the junction does not follow the germline gene, possibly because of a read error. The rearrangement joins TRBV6-5 to TRBJ1-1; 10 nucleotides match TRBD1. The CDR3 covers 13 residues. CDR1 is MNHEY and CDR2 is SVGAGI in the germline V gene. The chain's CDR3 is CACRQGAGTEAFF. CDR3 coding DNA: TGTGCCTGCAGACAGGGGGCGGGCACTGAAGCTTTCTTT.

In nucleotides, the CDR3 is TGCGCCAGCAGCTTGGTGGTGGGGTTAGGGAGCCGCGATACGCAGTATTTT. This translates into CASSLVVGLGSRDTQYF. The J gene is TRBJ2-3, the V gene TRBV5-1; D possibly corresponds to TRBD2 (5 bases). V was cut by 0 bases and J by 6 bases, with 20 bases left in between. CDR3 length equals 17 residues. Germline CDR1 and CDR2: SGHRS and YFSETQ.

This rearrangement joins TRBV3-1 (or the pseudogene TRBV3-2) to TRBJ1-5; tentative D call: TRBD1 (5 bases). Trimming stripped 0 bases from V and 2 bases from J, with 8 bases between. Per germline, CDR1 LGHDT and CDR2 YNNKEL (reference sequence). The CDR3 length is 15 residues. The CDR3 DNA reads as TGTGCCAGCAGCCAAGACGGGGGTGGCAATCAGCCCCAGCATTTT. Its translation is CASSQDGGGNQPQHF.

V gene TRBV20-1 combines with J gene TRBJ2-5, with D tentatively TRBD2 (6 bases). This CDR3 has 11 amino acids. Germline V gene sequence: CDR1 DFQATT, CDR2 SNEGSKA (reference sequence). The germline V and J ends were trimmed by 5 bases and 6 bases, with 10 bases remaining between them. In DNA, the CDR3 is TGCAGTGCTGCCGGGGGTCAGACCCAGTACTTC. Amino acids: CSAAGGQTQYF.

The chain employs TRBV6-5 and TRBJ1-5; unclear D gene. The germline V gene encodes CDR1 MNHEY and CDR2 SVGAGI. Trimming removed 2 bases from V and 3 bases from J, with 14 bases in between. The CDR3 contains 16 residues. CDR3 amino acids: CASSYRRVGDNQPQHF. CDR3 bases: TGTGCCAGCAGTTACAGGAGGGTCGGGGACAATCAGCCCCAGCATTTT.

The chain employs TRBV3-1 (or the pseudogene TRBV3-2) and TRBJ2-1; 8 nucleotides line up with TRBD1. This CDR3 has 16 residues. V gave up 6 bases and J gave up 7 bases; unmatched junction bases: 14. Germline values: CDR1 LGHDT, CDR2 YNNKEL (reference sequence). CDR3 sequence (DNA): TGTGCCAGCAGACATTCCGGGACAGGAGCTACGAATGAGCAGTTCTTC. It codes for CASRHSGTGATNEQFF.

The rearrangement uses TRBV7-9 and TRBJ2-7, with a weak D call TRBD2 (7 bases). The CDR3 has 15 residues. The germline V and J ends were trimmed by 8 bases and 7 bases, with 24 bases remaining between them. CDR1 is SEHNR, CDR2 FQNEAQ, per germline (reference sequence). The CDR3 loop reads CASGPGAAGVREQYF. CDR3 sequence (DNA): TGTGCCAGCGGCCCAGGGGCGGCGGGAGTTCGGGAGCAGTACTTC. The full variable domain, with the rest looked up from reference TRBV7-9 and TRBJ2-7, is DTGVSQNPRHKITKRGQNVTFRCDPISEHNRLYWYRQTLGQGPEFLTYFQNEAQLEKSRLLSDRFSAERPKGSFSTLEIQRTEQGDSAMYLCASGPGAAGVREQYFGPGTRLTVT.

The chain is built from TRBV24-1 and TRBJ2-7, with D possibly being TRBD2 (6 bases). The CDR3 extends over 12 amino acids. Trimming removed 4 bases from V and 3 bases from J, with 6 bases in between. Looked up from germline, CDR1 is KGHDR and CDR2 is SFDVKD. CDR3 residues: CATSDGGYEQYF. DNA of the CDR3: TGTGCCACCAGTGACGGGGGCTACGAGCAGTACTTC.

The chain carries TRBV5-6 and TRBJ1-2; D ambiguous. Germline V lookup: CDR1 SGHDT, CDR2 YYEEEE. This CDR3 is built from 13 residues. V was shortened by 6 bases and J by 10 bases, with 19 bases between the two germline ends. The CDR3 DNA reads TGTGCCAGCACCCCTGACCCCCGCCAGGACTACACCTTC. Its protein product is CASTPDPRQDYTF.

The rearrangement joins TRBV5-1 to TRBJ2-4, with TRBD2 matching 7 bases. The germline V gene has CDR1 SGHRS and CDR2 YFSETQ. The CDR3 is made up of 14 amino acids. The V gene end was trimmed by 4 bases and the J gene end by 7 bases; junction bases not matched to a gene: 8. This CDR3 reads CASSPGGRENIQYF. The CDR3 region has the DNA TGCGCCAGCAGCCCGGGAGGCAGGGAGAACATTCAGTACTTC.

The gene calls are TRBV10-2 and TRBJ2-1, with 10 bases matching TRBD2. This CDR3 contains 14 residues. The V gene's germline CDR1 is WSHSY and CDR2 SAAADI. V was clipped by 7 bases and J by 9 bases; unmatched bases: 9. CDR3 bases: TGCGCCAGCACCGGGACTAGCGTCAGGTTTGAGCAGTTCTTC. Protein product: CASTGTSVRFEQFF.

The CDR3 DNA sequence: TGTGCCAGCACCTCAGAGACTAGCGGGGGAAATGAGCAGTTCTTC. This encodes CASTSETSGGNEQFF. The V call is TRBV2, the J call TRBJ2-1; 12 bases are shared with TRBD2. The CDR3 sequence is 15 residues long. The V gene end was trimmed by 7 bases and the J gene end by 7 bases; junction bases not matched to a gene: 8. Germline CDR1 SNHLY, CDR2 FYNNEI.

The chain joins TRBV5-5 to TRBJ1-2; 10 positions agree with TRBD1. The CDR3 contains 16 residues. CDR1 and CDR2 (germline): SGHKS, YYEKEE (reference sequence). Trimming removed 5 bases from V and 5 bases from J; junction bases left unmatched: 12. For the CDR3, the DNA is TGTGCCAGCAGATTCGAGGCGTGGGACAGGGGTTATGGCTACACCTTC. It is translated as CASRFEAWDRGYGYTF.

CDR3 in DNA: TGTGCCAGCAGCTTACGGGCAGGGGAATCCTACGAGCAGTACTTC. Translated, it gives CASSLRAGESYEQYF. The rearrangement links TRBV11-2 to TRBJ2-7; tentative D call: TRBD1 (6 bases). Germline V gene lookup returns CDR1 SGHAT and CDR2 FQNNGV. Deletions cut 2 bases from V and 1 base from J, with 12 bases between. CDR3 length: 15 amino acids.